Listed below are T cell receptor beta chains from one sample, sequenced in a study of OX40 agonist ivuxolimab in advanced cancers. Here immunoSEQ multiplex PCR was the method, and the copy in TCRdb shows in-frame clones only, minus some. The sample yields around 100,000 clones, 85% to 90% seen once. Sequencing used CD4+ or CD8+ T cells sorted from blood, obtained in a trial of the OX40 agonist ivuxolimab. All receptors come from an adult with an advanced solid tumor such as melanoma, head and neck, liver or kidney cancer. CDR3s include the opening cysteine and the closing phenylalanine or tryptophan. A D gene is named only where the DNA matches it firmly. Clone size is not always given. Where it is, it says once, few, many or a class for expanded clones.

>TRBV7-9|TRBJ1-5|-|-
CASSLAPGNQPQHF
TGTGCCAGCAGCTTAGCGCCGGGAAATCAGCCCCAGCATTTT
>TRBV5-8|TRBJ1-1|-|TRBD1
CASSRDRGKAFF
TGTGCCAGCAGCCGAGACAGGGGGAAAGCTTTCTTT
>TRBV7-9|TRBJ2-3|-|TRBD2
CASSPGLATDTQYF
TGTGCCAGCAGCCCGGGACTAGCAACGGATACGCAGTATTTT
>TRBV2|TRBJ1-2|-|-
CASSEYMFSGKLNYGYTF
TGTGCCAGCAGTGAATATATGTTTAGTGGGAAACTTAACTATGGCTACACCTTC
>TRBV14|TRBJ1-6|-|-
CASSFRRSPLHF
TGTGCCAGCAGCTTCCGAAGGTCACCCCTCCACTTT
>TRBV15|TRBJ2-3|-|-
CATSRSGGEFDTQYF
TGTGCCACCAGCAGGTCGGGCGGAGAATTCGATACGCAGTATTTT
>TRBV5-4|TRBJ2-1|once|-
CASSPGTRWDEQFF
TGTGCCAGCAGCCCGGGGACTCGATGGGATGAGCAGTTCTTC
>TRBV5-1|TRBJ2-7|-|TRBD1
CASSVQGVYEQYF
TGCGCCAGCAGCGTACAGGGGGTCTACGAGCAGTACTTC
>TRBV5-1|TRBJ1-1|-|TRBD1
CASSPGQGASTEAFF
TGCGCCAGCAGCCCAGGACAGGGGGCTAGTACTGAAGCTTTCTTT
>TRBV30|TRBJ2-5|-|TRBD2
CAWSVRGGGGETQYF
TGTGCCTGGAGTGTACGCGGCGGGGGGGGTGAGACCCAGTACTTC
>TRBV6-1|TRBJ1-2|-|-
CASSELRGTYGYTF
TGTGCCAGCAGCGAACTAAGGGGGACGTATGGCTACACCTTC
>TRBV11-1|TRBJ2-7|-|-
CASSFGRNSYEQYF
TGTGCCAGCAGCTTTGGGCGCAACTCCTACGAGCAGTACTTC
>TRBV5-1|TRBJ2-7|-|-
CASSLDGTEPLEQYF
TGCGCCAGCAGCTTAGATGGGACGGAGCCCTTGGAGCAGTACTTC
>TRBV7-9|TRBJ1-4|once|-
CASSLSEKLFF
TGTGCCAGCAGCTTATCCGAAAAACTGTTTTTT
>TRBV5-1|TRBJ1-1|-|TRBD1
CASSSGTAEAFF
TGCGCCAGCAGCTCAGGGACAGCTGAAGCTTTCTTT
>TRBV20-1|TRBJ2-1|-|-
CSARSGDEQFF
TGCAGTGCTCGATCGGGGGATGAGCAGTTCTTC
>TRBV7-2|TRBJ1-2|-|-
CASSLAPTNGYTF
TGTGCCAGCAGCTTAGCGCCGACTAACGGCTACACCTTC
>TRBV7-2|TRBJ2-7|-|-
CASSLEWDPLQYF
TGTGCCAGCAGCTTAGAATGGGACCCCCTACAGTACTTC
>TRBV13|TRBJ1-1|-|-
CASSLVGKGLPRGAFF
TGTGCCAGCAGCTTAGTGGGAAAGGGACTCCCTCGAGGGGCTTTCTTT
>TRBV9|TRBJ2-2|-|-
CASSVGVGVDTGELFF
TGTGCCAGCAGCGTAGGGGTGGGAGTTGACACCGGGGAGCTGTTTTTT
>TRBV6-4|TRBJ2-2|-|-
CADKNIPSGHSSRGTGELFF
TGTGCCGACAAAAATATACCCTCGGGCCACTCCAGTCGGGGCACCGGGGAGCTGTTTTTT
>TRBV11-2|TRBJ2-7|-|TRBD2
CASSLDVPSGSAYEQYF
TGTGCCAGCAGCTTAGATGTGCCTAGCGGCTCCGCCTACGAGCAGTACTTC
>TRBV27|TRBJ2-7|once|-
CASSLQGNYEQYF
TGTGCCAGCAGTTTACAGGGCAACTACGAGCAGTACTTC
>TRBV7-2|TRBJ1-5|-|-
CASSLGQLGAQPQHF
TGTGCCAGCAGCTTAGGACAGCTCGGGGCTCAGCCCCAGCATTTT
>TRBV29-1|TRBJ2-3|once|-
CSVVIGDTQYF
TGCAGCGTTGTCATCGGGGATACGCAGTATTTT
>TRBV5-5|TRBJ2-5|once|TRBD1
CASSLATRGLETQYF
TGTGCCAGCAGCTTGGCCACTAGGGGGCTGGAGACCCAGTACTTC
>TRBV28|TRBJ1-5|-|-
CASSPLIGQGPTYSNQPQHF
TGTGCCAGCAGTCCCCTGATAGGGCAGGGGCCGACCTATAGCAATCAGCCCCAGCATTTT
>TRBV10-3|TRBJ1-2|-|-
CAISPGTVYGYTF
TGTGCCATCAGTCCCGGGACGGTCTATGGCTACACCTTC
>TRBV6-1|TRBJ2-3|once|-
CASSVVPGLASDTQYF
TGTGCCAGCAGTGTAGTACCGGGGCTAGCCTCAGATACGCAGTATTTT
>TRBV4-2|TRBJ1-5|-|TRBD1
CASSQVPGQEPNQPQHF
TGTGCCAGCAGCCAAGTTCCGGGACAGGAACCCAATCAGCCCCAGCATTTT
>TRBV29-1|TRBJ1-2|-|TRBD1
CSDYRQGSNYGYTF
TGCAGCGATTATAGACAGGGATCTAACTATGGCTACACCTTC
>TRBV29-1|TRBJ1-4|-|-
CSVYRDATNEKLFF
TGCAGCGTTTACAGAGATGCAACTAATGAAAAACTGTTTTTT
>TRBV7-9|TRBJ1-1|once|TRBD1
CASSSGQGKVNTEAFF
TGTGCCAGCAGCTCAGGACAGGGTAAAGTGAACACTGAAGCTTTCTTT
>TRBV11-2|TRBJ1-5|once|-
CASSLDRAGNQPQHF
TGTGCCAGCAGCTTAGACAGGGCCGGCAATCAGCCCCAGCATTTT
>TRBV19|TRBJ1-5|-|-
CASTPGTENQPQHF
TGTGCCAGTACCCCCGGGACGGAGAATCAGCCCCAGCATTTT
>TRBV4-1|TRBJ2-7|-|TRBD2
CASSPATSGSSYEQYF
TGCGCCAGCAGTCCGGCGACTAGCGGAAGCTCCTACGAGCAGTACTTC
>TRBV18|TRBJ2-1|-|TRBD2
CASSPPLGLAEHNEQFF
TGTGCCAGCTCACCACCCTTGGGACTAGCGGAGCACAATGAGCAGTTCTTC
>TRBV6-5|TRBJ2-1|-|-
CATGRGLHGSNEQFF
TGTGCCACCGGGAGGGGGCTACATGGCTCCAATGAGCAGTTCTTC
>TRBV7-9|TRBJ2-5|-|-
CASSLDVSGETQYF
TGTGCCAGCAGCTTAGATGTTTCTGGGGAGACCCAGTACTTC
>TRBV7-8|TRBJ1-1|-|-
CASSSPSLNTEAFF
TGTGCCAGCAGCTCACCCAGCTTGAACACTGAAGCTTTCTTT
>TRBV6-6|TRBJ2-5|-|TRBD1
CASSRPRTGGLETQYF
TGTGCCAGCAGTCGTCCTCGGACAGGGGGATTGGAGACCCAGTACTTC
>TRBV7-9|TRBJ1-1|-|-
CASSWSGTEAFF
TGTGCCAGCAGCTGGAGTGGCACTGAAGCTTTCTTT
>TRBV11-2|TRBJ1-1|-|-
CASSLGGGAFF
TGTGCCAGCAGCTTAGGTGGGGGAGCTTTCTTT
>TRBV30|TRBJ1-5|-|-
CAWSNRLWNQPQHF
TGTGCCTGGAGTAACAGGTTGTGGAATCAGCCCCAGCATTTT